The entry that follows covers one TCR beta chain sequence. Its antigen is undetermined. This record belongs to a study of human T cells and chemical hapten exposure. Study as a whole: Sensitizing treatment utilized 2% DPC over a roughly 2 cm by roughly 2 cm portion of upper inner arm skin. Chiefly women, the patients showed alopecia areata, totalis or universalis. General study findings and limits: Compared with pre-sensitization or healthy control sets, expanded TCRs clustered more.

The sample's time point: pre-sensitization, week 0. The treatment was: therapeutic diphenylcyclopropenone sensitization with weekly scalp DPC. CDR1 SGHTA and CDR2 FQGNSA come from the germline V gene. The V end lost 5 bases, the J end lost 5 bases, and 11 bases lay between the germline ends. This CDR3 has 13 residues. MiXCR, applied by TCRdb to the RACE reads, yields one record per CDR3 protein. The table includes approximately 180,000 distinct CDR3 sequences, approximately 29% detected once. This chain joins TRBV7-2 and TRBJ2-3; a possible D gene is TRBD2 (5 bases). The source material was whole blood, sampled in connection with sensitization to the hapten diphenylcyclopropenone (DPC). This sequence originates from a woman between 25 and 40 years old with alopecia areata. Some clones in this sample may be carry-over from other donors' samples. The CDR3 coding sequence is TGTGCCAGCAGCCCCGGACTGCTAGATACGCAGTATTTT. Protein product: CASSPGLLDTQYF. Drawing the rest from reference TRBV7-2 and TRBJ2-3, the complete variable domain is GAGVSQSPSNKVTEKGKDVELRCDPISGHTALYWYRQSLGQGLEFLIYFQGNSAPDKSGLPSDRFSAERTGGSVSTLTIQRTQQEDSAVYLCASSPGLLDTQYFGPGTRLTVL.